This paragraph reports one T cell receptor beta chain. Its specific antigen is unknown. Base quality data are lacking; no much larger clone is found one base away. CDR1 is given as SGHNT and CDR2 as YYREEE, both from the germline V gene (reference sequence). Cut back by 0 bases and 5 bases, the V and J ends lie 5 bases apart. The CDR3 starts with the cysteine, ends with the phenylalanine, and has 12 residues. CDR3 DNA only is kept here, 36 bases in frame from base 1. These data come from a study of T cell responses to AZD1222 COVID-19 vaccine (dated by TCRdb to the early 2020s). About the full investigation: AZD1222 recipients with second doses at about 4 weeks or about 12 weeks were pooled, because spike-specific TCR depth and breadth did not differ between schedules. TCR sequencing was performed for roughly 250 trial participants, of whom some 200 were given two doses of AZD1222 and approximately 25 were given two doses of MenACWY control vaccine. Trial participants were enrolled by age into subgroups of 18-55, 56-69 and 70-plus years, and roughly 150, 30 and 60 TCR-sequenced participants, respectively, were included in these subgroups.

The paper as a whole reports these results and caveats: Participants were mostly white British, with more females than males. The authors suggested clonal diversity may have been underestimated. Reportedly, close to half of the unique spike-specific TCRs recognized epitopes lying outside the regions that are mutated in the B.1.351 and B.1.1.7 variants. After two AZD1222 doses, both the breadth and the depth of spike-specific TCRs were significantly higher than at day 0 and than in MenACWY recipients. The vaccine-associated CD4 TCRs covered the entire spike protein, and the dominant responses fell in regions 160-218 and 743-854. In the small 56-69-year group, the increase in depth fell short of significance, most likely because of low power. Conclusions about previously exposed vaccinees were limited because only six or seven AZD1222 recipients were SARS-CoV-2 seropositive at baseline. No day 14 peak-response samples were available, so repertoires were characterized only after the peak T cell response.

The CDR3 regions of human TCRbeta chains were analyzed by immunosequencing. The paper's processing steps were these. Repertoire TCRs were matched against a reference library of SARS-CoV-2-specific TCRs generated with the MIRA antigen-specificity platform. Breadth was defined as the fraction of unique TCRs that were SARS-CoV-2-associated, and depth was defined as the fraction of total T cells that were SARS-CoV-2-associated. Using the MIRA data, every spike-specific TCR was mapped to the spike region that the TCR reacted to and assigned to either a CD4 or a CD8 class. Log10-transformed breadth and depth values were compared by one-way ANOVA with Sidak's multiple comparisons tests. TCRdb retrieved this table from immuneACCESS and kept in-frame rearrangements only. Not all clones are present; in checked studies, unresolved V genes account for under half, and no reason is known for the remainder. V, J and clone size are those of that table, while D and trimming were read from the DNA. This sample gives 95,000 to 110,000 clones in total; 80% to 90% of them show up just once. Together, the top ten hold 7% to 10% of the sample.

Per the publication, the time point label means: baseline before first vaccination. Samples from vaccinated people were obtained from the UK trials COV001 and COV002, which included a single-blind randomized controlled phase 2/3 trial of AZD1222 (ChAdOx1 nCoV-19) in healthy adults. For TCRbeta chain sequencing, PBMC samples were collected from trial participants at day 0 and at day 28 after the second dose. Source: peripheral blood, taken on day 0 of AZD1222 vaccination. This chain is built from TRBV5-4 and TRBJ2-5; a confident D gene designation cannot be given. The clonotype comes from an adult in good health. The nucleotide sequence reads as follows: TGTGCCAGCAGCTTGGTGTCGGAGACCCAGTACTTC. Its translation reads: CASSLVSETQYF.